This T cell receptor beta chain was documented in a study of T cells in localized non-small cell lung cancer. This CDR3 is built from 18 residues. The germline CDR1 and CDR2 sequences are GTSNPN and SVGIG (reference sequence). V was shortened by 3 bases and J by 0 bases, with 23 bases between the two germline ends. Regarding this clone: Its antigen is unknown.

Clones were read by immunoSEQ multiplex PCR, and TCRdb kept only the in-frame ones, dropping some. The sample carries some 22,000 clones, 84% recorded once. Regarding the study as a whole: A median of roughly 55 of the top 100 tumor clones appeared in adjacent lung, which was paired and uninvolved. Only one tumor region went through sequencing, so heterogeneity may still be there. Maximal T cell clonality occurred in uninvolved adjacent lung, with tumor ranking below it.

This TCR was recovered from a man between 40 and 70 years old with stage I lung adenocarcinoma. The chain combines TRBV30 with TRBJ1-1; perhaps TRBD1 as D (5 bases). Sequenced material: peripheral blood, taken before any cancer treatment. The CDR3 is CAWRLKPGLRFMNTEAFF. CDR3 DNA: TGTGCCTGGAGGCTGAAACCGGGACTGCGCTTCATGAACACTGAAGCTTTCTTT.